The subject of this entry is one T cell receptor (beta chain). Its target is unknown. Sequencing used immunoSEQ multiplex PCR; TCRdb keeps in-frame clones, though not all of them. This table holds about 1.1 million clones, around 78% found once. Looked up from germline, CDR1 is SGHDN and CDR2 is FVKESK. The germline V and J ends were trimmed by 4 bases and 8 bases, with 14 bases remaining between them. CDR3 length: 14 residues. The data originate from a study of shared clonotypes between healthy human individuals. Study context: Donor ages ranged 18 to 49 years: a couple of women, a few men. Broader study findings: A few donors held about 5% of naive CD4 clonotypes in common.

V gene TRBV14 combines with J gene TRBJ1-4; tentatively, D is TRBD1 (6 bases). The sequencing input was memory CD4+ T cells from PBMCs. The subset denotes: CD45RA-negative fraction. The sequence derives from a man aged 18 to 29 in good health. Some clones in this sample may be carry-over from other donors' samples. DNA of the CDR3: TGTGCCAGCAGCCCAGGGGCGGCCGGAGAAAAACTGTTTTTT. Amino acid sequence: CASSPGAAGEKLFF.